This is a list of T cell receptor beta chains from one sample in a study of shared clonotypes between healthy human individuals. The assay was immunoSEQ multiplex PCR, and TCRdb's table has in-frame clones only and misses some. This table holds approximately 2.4 million clones, roughly 95% found once. Sequencing used naive CD4+ T cells sorted from blood. The receptors were gathered from a man younger than 30 in good health. The CDR3 runs from the conserved cysteine through the conserved F or W. A D gene is named only where the DNA matches it firmly. Clone size is given for some rows only: seen once, a few or many times, or a class if the clone is expanded.

CDR3aa	CDR3nt	d_gene	j_gene	v_gene	abundance
CATSREGPTGEQYF	TGTGCCACCAGCAGAGAAGGACCCACGGGGGAGCAGTACTTC	.	TRBJ2-7	TRBV15	.
CASSFNYEQFF	TGTGCCAGCAGCTTTAACTATGAGCAGTTCTTC	.	TRBJ2-1	TRBV11-2	.
CASSTRDGRYEQYF	TGTGCCAGTAGCACCCGGGACGGTCGCTACGAGCAGTACTTC	.	TRBJ2-7	TRBV19	.
CSVVRGGRNGYTF	TGCAGCGTTGTACGTGGAGGAAGAAATGGCTACACCTTC	.	TRBJ1-2	TRBV29-1	.
CASSLGTVTDTQYF	TGCGCCAGCAGCTTGGGCACAGTTACGGATACGCAGTATTTT	.	TRBJ2-3	TRBV5-1	.
CASSYGQGANTDTQYF	TGCGCCAGCAGCTACGGGCAGGGGGCGAATACAGATACGCAGTATTTT	TRBD1	TRBJ2-3	TRBV5-1	.
CASSLSGLAKEQYF	TGTGCCAGCAGTTTATCCGGACTAGCAAAGGAGCAGTACTTC	TRBD2	TRBJ2-5	TRBV27	.
CASSQGQIRSNSPLHF	TGTGCCAGCAGCCAGGGACAGATCAGGAGTAATTCACCCCTCCACTTT	TRBD1	TRBJ1-6	TRBV7-9	.
CASRNPGQGTGEQYF	TGTGCCAGCAGAAACCCGGGACAGGGAACTGGCGAGCAGTACTTC	TRBD1	TRBJ2-7	TRBV2	.
CASSLAGRGTTQETQYF	TGTGCCAGCAGCTTGGCCGGGAGAGGGACCACTCAAGAGACCCAGTACTTC	.	TRBJ2-5	TRBV5-6	.
CASSYRGTSGSYEQFF	TGTGCCAGCAGTTACCGCGGGACTAGCGGGAGTTATGAGCAGTTCTTC	TRBD2	TRBJ2-1	TRBV6-5	.
CASSLAAGTVYGYTF	TGCGCCAGCAGCTTGGCGGCCGGGACAGTTTATGGCTACACCTTC	TRBD1	TRBJ1-2	TRBV5-1	.
CASRGGGNNDEQYF	TGTGCCAGCCGCGGTGGGGGGAATAACGACGAGCAGTACTTC	.	TRBJ2-7	TRBV5-4	.
CASSVASGFTDTQYF	TGTGCCAGCAGCGTCGCCTCCGGGTTCACAGATACGCAGTATTTT	.	TRBJ2-3	TRBV7-2	.
CASSMGLLDTQYF	TGTGCCAGCAGCATGGGACTGCTAGATACGCAGTATTTT	.	TRBJ2-3	TRBV7-3	.
CAISESSGLGQPQHF	TGTGCCATCAGTGAGTCTTCCGGGTTGGGACAGCCCCAGCATTTT	.	TRBJ1-5	TRBV10-3	.
CAISGVGVETQYF	TGTGCCATCAGTGGGGTCGGGGTAGAGACCCAGTACTTC	.	TRBJ2-5	TRBV10-3	.
CASSLSLYRGGTEAFF	TGTGCCAGCAGTTTATCTTTGTACAGGGGAGGGACTGAAGCTTTCTTT	TRBD1	TRBJ1-1	TRBV28	.
CASSSSFEQYF	TGCGCCAGCAGCTCTAGCTTCGAGCAGTACTTC	.	TRBJ2-7	TRBV5-1	.
CASSSETGYRETQYF	TGTGCCAGCAGCTCAGAGACAGGGTATCGGGAGACCCAGTACTTC	TRBD1	TRBJ2-5	TRBV5-4	.
CASSYSTSPSLYEQYF	TGTGCCAGCAGTTACTCTACTAGCCCTTCCCTCTACGAGCAGTACTTC	.	TRBJ2-7	TRBV6-5	.
CAISSQAGGNEKLFF	TGTGCCATCAGCTCCCAGGCAGGGGGAAATGAAAAACTGTTTTTT	TRBD1	TRBJ1-4	TRBV10-3	.
CASSPNGAKYEQYF	TGTGCCAGCTCACCGAATGGGGCGAAGTACGAGCAGTACTTC	.	TRBJ2-7	TRBV18	.
CASSFIPGENTGELFF	TGCGCCAGCAGCTTTATCCCCGGGGAGAACACCGGGGAGCTGTTTTTT	.	TRBJ2-2	TRBV5-1	once
CASSGQVPNSPLHF	TGTGCCAGCAGCGGACAGGTACCTAATTCACCCCTCCACTTT	.	TRBJ1-6	TRBV9	.
CASSPGPSSGANVLTF	TGTGCTAGCAGCCCGGGACCTAGCTCTGGGGCCAACGTCCTGACTTTC	.	TRBJ2-6	TRBV7-7	.
CASSPLGAGAQETQYF	TGCGCCAGCAGCCCCCTCGGGGCGGGGGCACAAGAGACCCAGTACTTC	.	TRBJ2-5	TRBV5-1	.
CASSVDGRSLSGNTIYF	TGTGCCAGCAGCGTTGACGGACGGTCCCTCTCTGGAAACACCATATATTTT	.	TRBJ1-3	TRBV9	.
CASSYSGEWYEQYF	TGTGCCAGCAGTTACTCGGGGGAGTGGTACGAGCAGTACTTC	.	TRBJ2-7	TRBV6-5	.
CASSWDSGGNTIYF	TGTGCCAGCAGTTGGGACAGTGGTGGAAACACCATATATTTT	TRBD1	TRBJ1-3	TRBV6-1	few
CASSLAQRETDTQYF	TGCGCCAGCAGCTTGGCCCAGCGGGAGACAGATACGCAGTATTTT	TRBD2	TRBJ2-3	TRBV5-1	.
CASSDAGGGTDTQYF	TGTGCCAGCAGTGACGCAGGGGGAGGTACAGATACGCAGTATTTT	.	TRBJ2-3	TRBV6-4	.
CASSPYGGYETQYF	TGTGCCAGCTCACCATACGGGGGGTATGAGACCCAGTACTTC	TRBD2	TRBJ2-5	TRBV18	.
CASSHVGNTGELFF	TGTGCCAGCAGCCATGTCGGGAACACCGGGGAGCTGTTTTTT	.	TRBJ2-2	TRBV4-2	.
CASSPKLAGVPDTQYF	TGTGCCAGCAGTCCCAAACTAGCGGGAGTTCCAGATACGCAGTATTTT	TRBD2	TRBJ2-3	TRBV2	.
CASSYSSQGRNQPQHF	TGTGCCAGCAGTTACTCGTCACAGGGACGGAATCAGCCCCAGCATTTT	.	TRBJ1-5	TRBV6-5	.
CAWSSNSIDTQYF	TGTGCCTGGTCTAGCAACTCCATAGATACGCAGTATTTT	.	TRBJ2-3	TRBV30	.
CASRSAGTGATDTQYF	TGCGCCAGCAGATCTGCCGGGACTGGAGCCACAGATACGCAGTATTTT	.	TRBJ2-3	TRBV5-1	.
CASSLDWSSYEQYF	TGCGCCAGCAGCTTGGATTGGAGCTCCTACGAGCAGTACTTC	.	TRBJ2-7	TRBV5-1	.
CASRAQTTPGEQYF	TGTGCCAGCAGGGCCCAGACTACCCCTGGAGAGCAGTACTTC	.	TRBJ2-7	TRBV5-5	.
CASSVQDSGLPYNEQFF	TGTGCCAGCAGCGTACAAGATTCGGGACTCCCCTACAATGAGCAGTTCTTC	.	TRBJ2-1	TRBV9	.
CASSGAGETQYF	TGTGCCAGCAGTGGGGCCGGGGAGACCCAGTACTTC	.	TRBJ2-5	TRBV2	.
CASSESRVPTINEAFF	TGCGCCAGCAGTGAGTCGAGGGTCCCCACGATAAATGAAGCTTTCTTT	.	TRBJ1-1	TRBV10-1	.
CASTPRPGGNTEAFF	TGTGCCAGCACCCCACGGCCGGGGGGGAACACTGAAGCTTTCTTT	.	TRBJ1-1	TRBV9	.
CASSDLGYGEQYF	TGTGCCAGCAGTGATTTGGGGTATGGTGAGCAGTACTTC	.	TRBJ2-7	TRBV6-1	.
CASSRRDTGRLKLFF	TGTGCCAGCAGCCGGCGGGACACCGGCCGGTTGAAACTGTTTTTT	.	TRBJ1-4	TRBV6-5	.
CASSSGLAVYNEQFF	TGTGCCAGCAGCTCGGGACTAGCGGTCTACAATGAGCAGTTCTTC	TRBD2	TRBJ2-1	TRBV5-4	.
CASSWTEYEQYF	TGTGCCAGCAGTTGGACGGAATACGAGCAGTACTTC	.	TRBJ2-7	TRBV6-5	.
CASSLQGRNRVQETQYF	TGTGCCAGCAGTCTCCAGGGCCGAAACAGGGTTCAAGAGACCCAGTACTTC	.	TRBJ2-5	TRBV28	.
CASSVDGSSYEQYF	TGTGCCAGCAGCGTAGACGGATCCTCCTACGAGCAGTACTTC	.	TRBJ2-7	TRBV9	.
CAIRVVDSSGNTIYF	TGTGCCATCAGGGTCGTCGACTCTTCTGGAAACACCATATATTTT	.	TRBJ1-3	TRBV10-3	.
CASSHGSKNIQYF	TGTGCCAGCAGCCACGGGTCCAAAAACATTCAGTACTTC	.	TRBJ2-4	TRBV7-9	.
CASSLGTSGNTGELFF	TGTGCCAGCAGCTTGGGGACTAGCGGGAACACCGGGGAGCTGTTTTTT	TRBD2	TRBJ2-2	TRBV5-4	.